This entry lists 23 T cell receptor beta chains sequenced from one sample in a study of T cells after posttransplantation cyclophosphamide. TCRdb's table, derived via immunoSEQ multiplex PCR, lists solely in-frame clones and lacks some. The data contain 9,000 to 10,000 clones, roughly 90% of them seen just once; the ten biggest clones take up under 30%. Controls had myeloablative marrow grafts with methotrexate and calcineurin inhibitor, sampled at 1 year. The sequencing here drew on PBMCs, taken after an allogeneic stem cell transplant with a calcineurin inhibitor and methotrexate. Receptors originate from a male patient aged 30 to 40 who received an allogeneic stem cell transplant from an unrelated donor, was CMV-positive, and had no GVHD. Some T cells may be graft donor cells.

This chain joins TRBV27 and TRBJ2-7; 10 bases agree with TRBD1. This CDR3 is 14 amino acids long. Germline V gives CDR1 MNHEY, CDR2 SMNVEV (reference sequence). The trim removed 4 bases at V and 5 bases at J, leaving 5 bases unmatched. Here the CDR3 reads CASSWDRGSHEQYF. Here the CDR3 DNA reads TGTGCCAGCAGTTGGGACAGGGGATCCCACGAGCAGTACTTC.

CDR3 in amino acids: CASSTAGLPGDTQYF. CDR3 DNA sequence: TGTGCCAGTAGTACTGCGGGACTGCCTGGGGATACGCAGTATTTT. The chain couples TRBV19 to TRBJ2-3; tentative D call: TRBD2 (6 bases). The CDR3 has 15 residues. The germline gives CDR1 LNHDA, CDR2 SQIVND (reference sequence). Trimming took off 4 bases at V and 6 bases at J, with 17 bases between the two ends.

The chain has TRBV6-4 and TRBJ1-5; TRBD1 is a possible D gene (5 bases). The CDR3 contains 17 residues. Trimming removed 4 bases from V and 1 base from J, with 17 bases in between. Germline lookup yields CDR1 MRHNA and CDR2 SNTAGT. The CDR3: CASSARGWGYSNQPQHF. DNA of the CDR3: TGTGCCAGCAGTGCGCGGGGATGGGGGTACAGCAATCAGCCCCAGCATTTT.

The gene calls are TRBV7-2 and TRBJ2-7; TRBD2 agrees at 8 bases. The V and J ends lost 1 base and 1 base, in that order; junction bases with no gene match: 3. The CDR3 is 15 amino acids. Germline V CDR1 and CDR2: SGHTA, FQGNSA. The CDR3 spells CASSLGASGSYEQYV. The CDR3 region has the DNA TGTGCCAGCAGCTTAGGGGCTAGCGGGTCCTACGAGCAGTACGTC.

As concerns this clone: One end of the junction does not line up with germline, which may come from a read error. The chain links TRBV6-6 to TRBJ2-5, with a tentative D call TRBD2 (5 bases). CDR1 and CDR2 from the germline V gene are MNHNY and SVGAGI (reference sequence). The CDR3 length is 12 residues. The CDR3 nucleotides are TGTGCCAGCAATACCGGGGAAGAGACCCATTACTTC. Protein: CASNTGEETHYF.

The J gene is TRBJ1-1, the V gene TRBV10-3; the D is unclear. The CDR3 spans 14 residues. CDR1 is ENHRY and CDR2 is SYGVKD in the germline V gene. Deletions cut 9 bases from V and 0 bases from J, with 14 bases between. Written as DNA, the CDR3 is TGTGCCATTCGTCCGGAGGTTATGAACACTGAAGCTTTCTTT. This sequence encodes CAIRPEVMNTEAFF.

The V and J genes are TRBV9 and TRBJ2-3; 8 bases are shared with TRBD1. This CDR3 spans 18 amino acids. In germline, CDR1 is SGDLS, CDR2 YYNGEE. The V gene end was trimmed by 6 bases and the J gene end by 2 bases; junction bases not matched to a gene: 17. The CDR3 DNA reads TGTGCCAGCACCCCCGGGACAGGAGTCGGGATGGACACAGATACGCAGTATTTT. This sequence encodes CASTPGTGVGMDTDTQYF.

CDR3: CASSVAQGRETQYF. The CDR3, as DNA: TGTGCCAGCAGCGTCGCACAGGGCCGAGAGACCCAGTACTTC. The gene calls are TRBV9 and TRBJ2-5; D might be TRBD1 (6 bases). Trimming pared 2 bases from V and 4 bases from J, leaving 12 bases between. This CDR3 is 14 amino acids long. Germline-derived CDR1 and CDR2 are SGDLS and YYNGEE.

As DNA, the CDR3 is TGTGCCAGCTCACCAAATTTCCTAGCGGGAGGGCCGCCCTCCTACAATGAGCAGTTCTTC. Translating it yields CASSPNFLAGGPPSYNEQFF. The chain is built from TRBV18 and TRBJ2-1; 12 bases align to TRBD2. V was pared by 2 bases and J by 0 bases, with 11 bases of the junction left unmatched. Per the germline V gene, CDR1 is KGHSH and CDR2 is LQKENI. The CDR3 sequence is 20 residues long.

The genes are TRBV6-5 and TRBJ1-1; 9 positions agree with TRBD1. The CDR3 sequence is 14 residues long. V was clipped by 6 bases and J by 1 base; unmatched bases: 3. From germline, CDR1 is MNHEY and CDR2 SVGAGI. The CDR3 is CASRQGQGNTEAFF. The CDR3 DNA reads TGTGCCAGCAGGCAGGGACAGGGGAACACTGAAGCTTTCTTT.

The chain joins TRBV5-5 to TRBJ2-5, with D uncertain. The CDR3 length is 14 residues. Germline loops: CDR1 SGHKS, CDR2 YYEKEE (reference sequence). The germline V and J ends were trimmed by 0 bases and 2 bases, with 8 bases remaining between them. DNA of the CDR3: TGTGCCAGCAGCTTGGGACAAACGCAAGAGACCCAGTACTTC. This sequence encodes CASSLGQTQETQYF.

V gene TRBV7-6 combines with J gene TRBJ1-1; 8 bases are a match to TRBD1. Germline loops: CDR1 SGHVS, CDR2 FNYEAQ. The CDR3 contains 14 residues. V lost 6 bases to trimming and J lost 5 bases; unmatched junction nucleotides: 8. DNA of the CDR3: TGTGCCAGCAGTTTCGACAGGGGTTCGACTGAAGCTTTCTTT. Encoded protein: CASSFDRGSTEAFF.

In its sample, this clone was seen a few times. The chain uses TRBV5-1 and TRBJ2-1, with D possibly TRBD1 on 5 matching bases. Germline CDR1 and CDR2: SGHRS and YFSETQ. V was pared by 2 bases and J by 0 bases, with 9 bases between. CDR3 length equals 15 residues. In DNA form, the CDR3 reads TGCGCCAGCAGCTTACAGGAGAGCTCCTACAATGAGCAGTTCTTC. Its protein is CASSLQESSYNEQFF.

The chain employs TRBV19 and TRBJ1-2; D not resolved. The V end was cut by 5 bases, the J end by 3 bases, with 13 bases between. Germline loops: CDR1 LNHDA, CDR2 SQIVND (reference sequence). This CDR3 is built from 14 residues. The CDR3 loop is CASSPRPEDYGYTF. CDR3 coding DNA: TGTGCCAGTAGTCCTAGGCCGGAGGACTATGGCTACACCTTC.

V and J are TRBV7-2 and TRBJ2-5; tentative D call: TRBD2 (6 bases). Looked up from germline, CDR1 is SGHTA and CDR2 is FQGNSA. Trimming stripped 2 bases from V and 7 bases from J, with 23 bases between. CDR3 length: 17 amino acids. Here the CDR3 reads CASSLRDLWGPPTTQYF. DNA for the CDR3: TGTGCCAGCAGCTTAAGGGACTTATGGGGTCCCCCTACGACCCAGTACTTC.

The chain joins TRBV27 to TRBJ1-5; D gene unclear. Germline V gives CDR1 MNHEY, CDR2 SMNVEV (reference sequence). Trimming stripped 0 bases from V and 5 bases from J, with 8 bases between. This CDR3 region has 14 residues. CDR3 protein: CASSLSADYQPQHF. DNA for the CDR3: TGTGCCAGCAGTTTATCGGCAGATTATCAGCCCCAGCATTTT.

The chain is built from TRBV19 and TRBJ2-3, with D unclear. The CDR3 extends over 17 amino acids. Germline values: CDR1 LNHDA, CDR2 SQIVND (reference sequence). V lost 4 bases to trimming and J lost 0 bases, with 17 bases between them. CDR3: CASSRGDGAFSTDTQYF. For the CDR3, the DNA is TGTGCCAGTAGTAGAGGCGACGGCGCATTTAGCACAGATACGCAGTATTTT.

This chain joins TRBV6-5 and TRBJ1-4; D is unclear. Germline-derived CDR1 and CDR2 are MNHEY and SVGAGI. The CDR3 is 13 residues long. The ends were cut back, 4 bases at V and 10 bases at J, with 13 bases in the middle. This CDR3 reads CASSFVEAGKLFF. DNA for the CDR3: TGTGCCAGCAGTTTCGTGGAGGCAGGAAAACTGTTTTTT.

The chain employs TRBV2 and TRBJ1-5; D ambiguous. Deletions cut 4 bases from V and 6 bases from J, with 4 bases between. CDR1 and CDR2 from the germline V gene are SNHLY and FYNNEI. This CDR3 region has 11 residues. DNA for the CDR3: TGTGCCAGCAGTGTGAGTCAGCCCCAGCATTTT. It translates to CASSVSQPQHF.

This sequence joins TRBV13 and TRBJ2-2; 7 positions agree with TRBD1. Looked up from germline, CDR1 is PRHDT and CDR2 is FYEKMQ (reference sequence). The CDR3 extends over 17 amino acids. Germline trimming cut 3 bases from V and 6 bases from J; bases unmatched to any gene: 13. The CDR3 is CASSFSLWTGHAGELFF. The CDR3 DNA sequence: TGTGCCAGCAGCTTCTCTCTTTGGACAGGCCACGCCGGGGAGCTGTTTTTT.

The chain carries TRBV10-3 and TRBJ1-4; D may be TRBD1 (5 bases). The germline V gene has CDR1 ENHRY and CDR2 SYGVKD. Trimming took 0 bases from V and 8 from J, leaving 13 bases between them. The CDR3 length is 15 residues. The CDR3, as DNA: TGTGCCATCAGTGAGTCCAGGGCCGGGAGAGAAAAACTGTTTTTT. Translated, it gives CAISESRAGREKLFF.

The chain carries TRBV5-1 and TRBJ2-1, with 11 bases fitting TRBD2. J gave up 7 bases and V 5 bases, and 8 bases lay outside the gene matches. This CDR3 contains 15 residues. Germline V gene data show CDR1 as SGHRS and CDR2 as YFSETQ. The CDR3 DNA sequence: TGCGCCAGCAGTGACACTAGCGGGAGTGGAAATGAGCAGTTCTTC. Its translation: CASSDTSGSGNEQFF.

CDR3 loop: CSVQAGANVLTF. The CDR3 DNA is TGCAGCGTGCAAGCCGGGGCCAACGTCCTGACTTTC. V is TRBV29-1 and J is TRBJ2-6; D is ambiguous. Deletions cut 6 bases from V and 4 bases from J, with 7 bases between. In germline, CDR1 is SQVTM, CDR2 ANQGSEA. The CDR3 extends over 12 amino acids.